This T cell receptor (beta chain) came from a study of cytomegalovirus exposure and HLA in healthy donors. Trimming removed 3 bases from V and 7 bases from J; junction bases left unmatched: 3. The V gene's germline CDR1 is MDHEN and CDR2 SYDVKM. The CDR3 has 13 amino acids. PCR primers comprised 60 Vbeta and 13 Jbeta primers. Measured with immunoSEQ multiplex PCR; TCRdb has only the in-frame clones, and not every one. The sample's table shows 38,000 or so clones. Participants comprised healthy donors of bone marrow. The V gene is TRBV28, the J gene TRBJ2-4, with TRBD2 matching over 7 bases. The sequence came from a man in his forties in good health and CMV-seropositive. Sequenced: PBMCs. The CDR3 DNA reads as TGTGCCAGCAGTTTCGGGGGAGGGAACATTCAGTACTTC. Protein: CASSFGGGNIQYF.